These 10 T cell receptor beta chains came from one sample sequenced in a study of human T cells and chemical hapten exposure. In TCRdb, the RACE reads were re-called with MiXCR into one record per CDR3 protein. The sample includes about 92,000 distinct CDR3 sequences, about 11% of them seen just once. Documented time point: patch test 3, about 24 weeks after DPC sensitization. As to treatment: therapeutic diphenylcyclopropenone sensitization with weekly scalp DPC. Specimen: whole blood, collected in connection with sensitization to the hapten diphenylcyclopropenone (DPC). These receptors were collected from a woman in her thirties with alopecia areata. Some clones in this sample may be carry-over from other donors' samples.

This clonotype occurred a few times. CDR3 sequence: CASSTGSNEQFF. DNA for the CDR3: TGTGCCAGCAGCACAGGGTCAAATGAGCAGTTCTTC. The chain has TRBV11-3 and TRBJ2-1, with D possibly TRBD1 on 6 matching bases. This CDR3 is built from 12 residues. Germline V gene sequence: CDR1 SGHNT, CDR2 YENEEA. V lost 5 bases to trimming and J lost 7 bases, with 9 bases between them.

J is TRBJ1-2 and V is TRBV29-1, with a possible D match to TRBD1 (6 bases). Trimming took off 4 bases at V and 2 bases at J, with 11 bases between the two ends. The CDR3 has 13 amino acids. Germline V gene sequence: CDR1 SQVTM, CDR2 ANQGSEA. The CDR3: CSVVGADNYGYTF. DNA for the CDR3: TGCAGCGTTGTGGGGGCGGACAACTATGGCTACACCTTC.

This clonotype was counted a few times. The V call is TRBV11-3, the J call TRBJ2-1, with 7 bases lining up with TRBD2. Trimming cost V 5 bases and J 6 bases; bases outside gene matches: 7. CDR3 size: 14 residues. Germline values: CDR1 SGHNT, CDR2 YENEEA. Here the CDR3 reads CASSPRLAVNEQFF. CDR3 in DNA: TGTGCCAGCAGCCCAAGACTAGCTGTCAATGAGCAGTTCTTC.

In its sample, this clonotype was seen a few times. The chain couples TRBV7-2 to TRBJ1-1; unclear D gene. The CDR3 is made up of 13 amino acids. Germline-derived CDR1 and CDR2 are SGHTA and FQGNSA. Trimming stripped 5 bases from V and 2 bases from J, with 9 bases between. The CDR3 bases are TGTGCCAGCAGCCCAAGTATCAACACTGAAGCTTTCTTT. This gives the protein CASSPSINTEAFF.

The chain joins TRBV5-1 to TRBJ2-7; 13 nucleotides align to TRBD2. Germline V gives CDR1 SGHRS, CDR2 YFSETQ. Trimming took 3 bases from V and 5 from J; bases not matched to a gene: 5. The CDR3 is 15 amino acids. The CDR3 is CASSSGTSGNHEQYF. The CDR3 DNA reads TGCGCCAGCAGCTCCGGGACTAGCGGGAATCACGAGCAGTACTTC.

This clonotype was seen a handful of times. The chain links TRBV12-3 or TRBV12-4 to TRBJ2-3; D gene uncertain. The ends were cut back, 5 bases at V and 4 bases at J, with 10 bases in the middle. The CDR3 sequence is 13 residues long. The CDR3: CASSLLVADTQYF. The CDR3 DNA sequence: TGTGCCAGCAGTCTCCTAGTAGCAGATACGCAGTATTTT.

This clonotype was detected many times. J is TRBJ1-5 and V is TRBV18, with D possibly TRBD1 on 5 matching bases. The V end lost 3 bases, the J end lost 0 bases, and 12 bases lay between the germline ends. CDR3 length: 16 residues. Germline CDR1 KGHSH, CDR2 LQKENI. CDR3 nucleotides: TGTGCCAGCTCACCCACAGGACTTAATAGCAATCAGCCCCAGCATTTT. Residues: CASSPTGLNSNQPQHF.

J is TRBJ1-3 and V is TRBV12-3 or TRBV12-4, with unresolved D. Trimming took off 6 bases at V and 0 bases at J, with 6 bases between the two ends. The CDR3 has 13 amino acids. The DNA of the CDR3 is TGTGCCAGCAGGCCGAACTCTGGAAACACCATATATTTT. Its protein is CASRPNSGNTIYF.

Ten or more counts support this clonotype. The chain is built from TRBV9 and TRBJ2-1; D is unclear. Germline V lookup: CDR1 SGDLS, CDR2 YYNGEE. The CDR3 extends over 14 amino acids. V was clipped by 4 bases and J by 7 bases, with 15 bases between them. The CDR3 DNA follows: TGTGCCAGCAGCCCTCGTTTCTTGGGGAATGAGCAGTTCTTC. This encodes CASSPRFLGNEQFF.

The CDR3 loop reads CASSQLQTGLATDTQYF. The CDR3, as DNA: TGTGCCAGCAGCCAACTTCAGACGGGACTAGCAACAGATACGCAGTATTTT. The V and J genes are TRBV4-2 and TRBJ2-3; 9 bases are a match to TRBD2. The CDR3 is 17 residues long. Trimming at V came to 2 bases and at J to 3 bases, leaving 9 bases not matched to a gene. Germline CDR1 LGHNA, CDR2 YNFKEQ.